Reported below is one T cell receptor (beta chain). Using a J-beta primer mix together with a sample-barcoded 5' primer, a second PCR was run for about 6 to 11 cycles. All samples yielded 3 million or more CDR3-containing paired-end reads. TCRdb ran MiXCR on the 5' RACE reads and lists one entry per CDR3 protein. The repertoire holds hundreds of thousands of distinct CDR3 sequences, around 54% seen once, with around 37% in the top ten. With 10 bases clipped from V and 9 bases from J, the junction kept 7 bases outside the gene matches. CDR3 size: 14 residues. Germline V gene sequence: CDR1 ENHRY, CDR2 SYGVKD. This sample is part of a study of blood T cells in healthy people across ages. There were at least 5 micrograms of total RNA extracted from every sample.

Sequenced sample: blood. This clonotype was sampled from a man between 60 and 70 years old in good health. The genes are TRBV10-3 and TRBJ2-1; 15 nucleotides match TRBD2. CDR3 DNA sequence: TGTGCCAGCGGACTAGCGGGGGGGCATGGTGAGCAGTTCTTC. Translation: CASGLAGGHGEQFF.